These 7 T cell receptor beta chains were all obtained from the same sample, sequenced in a study of T cells in Graves' hyperthyroidism and ophthalmopathy. What was amplified from RNA transcripts were TCR beta CDR3 regions. First-round RT-PCR targeting the TCR CDR3 was performed with the HTBI primer set. TCRdb used MiXCR to reprocess the multiplex PCR reads, holding one entry per CDR3 protein. The sample carries about 560,000 distinct CDR3 sequences, approximately 44% recorded once. Sequencing was performed on peripheral blood or thyroid tissue (not recorded which). The source of these receptors is a woman in her late teens or twenties with Graves' hyperthyroidism.

The V gene is TRBV2, the J gene TRBJ1-6, with 7 bases fitting TRBD1. Trimming took 4 bases from V and 7 from J; bases not matched to a gene: 10. The CDR3 spans 16 residues. CDR1 is SNHLY, CDR2 FYNNEI, per germline. The CDR3 spells CASSVGTAWWNSPLHF. Here the CDR3 DNA reads TGTGCCAGCAGTGTCGGGACAGCGTGGTGGAATTCACCCCTCCACTTT.

In its sample, this clonotype was seen once. The genes are TRBV25-1 and TRBJ1-2; TRBD1 is a possible D gene (5 bases). V was clipped by 4 bases and J by 2 bases, with 14 bases between them. CDR1 is MGHDK, CDR2 SYGVNS, per germline. This CDR3 comprises 15 residues. For the CDR3, the DNA is TGTGCCAGCAGTGCTAGAGAAGACAGAAACTATGGCTACACCTTC. This encodes CASSAREDRNYGYTF.

V is TRBV10-3 and J is TRBJ2-7; maybe TRBD2 (5 bases). CDR1 is ENHRY and CDR2 is SYGVKD in the germline V gene. The CDR3 consists of 12 residues. The germline V and J ends were trimmed by 4 bases and 2 bases, with 6 bases remaining between them. CDR3 amino acids: CAISARAYEQYF. CDR3 in DNA: TGTGCCATCAGTGCGAGGGCCTACGAGCAGTACTTC.

This clonotype was counted many times. A read error may account for a junction end that differs from germline. The genes are TRBV12-3 or TRBV12-4 and TRBJ2-7, with TRBD2 as a possible D gene (6 bases). The CDR3 spans 13 residues. In DNA form, the CDR3 reads TGTGCCAGCAGCTTAGGATTGGCGGGAGAGCAGTACTTC. Translated, it gives CASSLGLAGEQYF.

The table lists this clonotype with a few counts. J is TRBJ2-7 and V is TRBV20-1, with no clear D. V lost 3 bases to trimming and J lost 0 bases, with 12 bases between them. Germline values: CDR1 DFQATT, CDR2 SNEGSKA (reference sequence). This CDR3 is 14 amino acids long. The CDR3 DNA sequence: TGCAGTGCTAGTTTCTCCTCAAGCTCCTACGAGCAGTACTTC. Residues: CSASFSSSSYEQYF.

This clonotype was found many times. This sequence joins TRBV29-1 and TRBJ1-1; a weak D match, TRBD1 (6 bases). Trimming left V 7 bases short and J 1 base short, with 10 bases between. CDR1 and CDR2 (germline): SQVTM, ANQGSEA. The CDR3 sequence is 12 residues long. CDR3 sequence: CSGGGKNTEAFF. For the CDR3, the DNA is TGCAGCGGGGGGGGCAAGAACACTGAAGCTTTCTTT.

This clonotype turned up a few times. The junction departs from germline at one end; a sequencing error may be responsible. The CDR3: CASSEYGRNQPQHF. DNA of the CDR3: TGTGCCAGCAGTGAATATGGGCGCAATCAGCCCCAGCATTTT. V gene TRBV10-3 combines with J gene TRBJ1-5; D ambiguous. The CDR3 totals 14 residues. In germline, CDR1 is ENHRY, CDR2 SYGVKD.